Listed here are 4 T cell receptor beta chains from one sample, sequenced in a study of T cell changes during pregnancy in multiple sclerosis. Clones were sequenced by immunoSEQ multiplex PCR, and TCRdb holds only the in-frame ones, with some missing. The sample holds about 28,000 clones; 92% are singletons and the top ten take around 5%. The sequences come from peripheral blood, collected in the first trimester of pregnancy. These receptors all stem from a female donor in good health, enrolled as a control in a pregnancy study.

This chain uses TRBV14 with TRBJ1-6; D call uncertain. CDR1 and CDR2 (germline): SGHDN, FVKESK. The CDR3 runs to 17 residues. V dropped 4 bases and J dropped 2 bases, with 15 bases sitting between them. This CDR3 is CASSPYLGGTYNSPLHF. The CDR3 DNA sequence: TGTGCCAGCAGCCCCTATTTAGGAGGAACCTATAATTCACCCCTCCACTTT.

The rearrangement uses TRBV27 and TRBJ1-3, with 7 bases matching TRBD1. Germline V gene sequence: CDR1 MNHEY, CDR2 SMNVEV (reference sequence). Unmatched junction bases numbered 2, after V lost 6 bases and J lost 0 bases. The CDR3 has 14 amino acids. The CDR3 nucleotides are TGTGCCAGCAGACGACAGGGCTCTGGAAACACCATATATTTT. This sequence encodes CASRRQGSGNTIYF.

The CDR3 loop reads CASSYELAGGETQYF. The CDR3 DNA sequence: TGTGCCAGCAGTTACGAGTTAGCGGGAGGGGAGACCCAGTACTTC. This chain links TRBV6-5 with TRBJ2-5; TRBD2 agrees at 11 bases. Germline CDR1 and CDR2: MNHEY and SVGAGI. The CDR3 contains 15 residues. Unmatched junction bases numbered 4, after V lost 2 bases and J lost 5 bases.

Concerning this clone itself: One end of the junction is discordant with germline, which a read error may explain. This chain uses TRBV6-6 with TRBJ1-4, with 7 bases that match TRBD1. The CDR3 length is 12 residues. Germline CDR1 and CDR2: MNHNY and SVGAGI (reference sequence). The CDR3 coding sequence is TGTGCCAGCAGTTACTCCCCAGGGACAGAGTATTTT. This gives the protein CASSYSPGTEYF.